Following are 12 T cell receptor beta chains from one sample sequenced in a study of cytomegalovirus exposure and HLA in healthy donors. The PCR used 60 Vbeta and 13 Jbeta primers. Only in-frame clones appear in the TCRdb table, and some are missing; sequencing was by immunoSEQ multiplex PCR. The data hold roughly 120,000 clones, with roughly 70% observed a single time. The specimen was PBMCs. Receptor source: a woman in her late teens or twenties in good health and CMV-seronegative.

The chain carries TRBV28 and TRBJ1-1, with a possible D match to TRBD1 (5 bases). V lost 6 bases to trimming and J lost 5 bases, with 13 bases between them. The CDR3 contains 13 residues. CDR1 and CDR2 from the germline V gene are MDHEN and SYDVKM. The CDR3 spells CASRRGGDTEAFF. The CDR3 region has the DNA TGTGCCAGCAGAAGGGGAGGAGATACTGAAGCTTTCTTT.

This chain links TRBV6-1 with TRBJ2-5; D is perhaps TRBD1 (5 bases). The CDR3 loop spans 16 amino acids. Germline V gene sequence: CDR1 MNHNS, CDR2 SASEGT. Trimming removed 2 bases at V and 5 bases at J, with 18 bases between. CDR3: CASSELLDPGRETQYF. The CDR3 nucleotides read TGTGCCAGCAGTGAATTATTGGACCCAGGGCGGGAGACCCAGTACTTC.

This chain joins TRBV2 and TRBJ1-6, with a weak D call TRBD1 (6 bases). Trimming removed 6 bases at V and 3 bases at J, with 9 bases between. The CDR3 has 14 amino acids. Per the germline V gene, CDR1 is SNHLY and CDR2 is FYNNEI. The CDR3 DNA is TGTGCCAGCAGACAGGGCCACTATAATTCACCCCTCCACTTT. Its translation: CASRQGHYNSPLHF.

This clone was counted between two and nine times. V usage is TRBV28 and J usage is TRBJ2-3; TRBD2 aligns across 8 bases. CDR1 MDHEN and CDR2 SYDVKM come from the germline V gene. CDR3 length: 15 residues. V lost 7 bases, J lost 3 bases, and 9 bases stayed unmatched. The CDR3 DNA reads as TGTGCCAGCACCTCGGGGGGGCGGAGGACAGATACGCAGTATTTT. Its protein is CASTSGGRRTDTQYF. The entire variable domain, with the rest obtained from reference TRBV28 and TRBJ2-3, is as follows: DVKVTQSSRYLVKRTGEKVFLECVQDMDHENMFWYRQDPGLGLRLIYFSYDVKMKEKGDIPEGYSVSREKKERFSLILESASTNQTSMYLCASTSGGRRTDTQYFGPGTRLTVL.

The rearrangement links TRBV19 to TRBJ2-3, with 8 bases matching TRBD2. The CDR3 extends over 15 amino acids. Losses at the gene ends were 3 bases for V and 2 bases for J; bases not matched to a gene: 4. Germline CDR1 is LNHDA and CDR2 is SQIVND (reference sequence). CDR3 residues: CASSISGAYTDTQYF. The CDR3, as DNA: TGTGCCAGTAGTATTAGCGGGGCTTACACAGATACGCAGTATTTT.

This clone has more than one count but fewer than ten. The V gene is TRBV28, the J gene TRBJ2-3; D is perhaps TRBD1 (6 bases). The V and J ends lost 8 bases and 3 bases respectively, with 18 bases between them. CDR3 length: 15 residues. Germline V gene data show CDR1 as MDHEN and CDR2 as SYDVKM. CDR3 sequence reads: CASQQGMSETDTQYF. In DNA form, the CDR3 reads TGTGCCAGCCAACAGGGAATGAGTGAGACAGATACGCAGTATTTT.

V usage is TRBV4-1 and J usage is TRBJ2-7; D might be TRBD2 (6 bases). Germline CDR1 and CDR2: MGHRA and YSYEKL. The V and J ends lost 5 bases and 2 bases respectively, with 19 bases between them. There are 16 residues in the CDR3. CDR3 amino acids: CASSASGGGGPYEQYF. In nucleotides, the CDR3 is TGCGCCAGCAGCGCCTCTGGGGGAGGAGGGCCCTACGAGCAGTACTTC.

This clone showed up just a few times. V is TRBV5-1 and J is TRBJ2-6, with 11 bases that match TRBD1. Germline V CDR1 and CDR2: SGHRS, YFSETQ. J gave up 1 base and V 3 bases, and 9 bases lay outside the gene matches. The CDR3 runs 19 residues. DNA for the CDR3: TGCGCCAGCAGCTCCCCCCGGGACAGGGGGACTTCTGGGGCCAACGTCCTGACTTTC. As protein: CASSSPRDRGTSGANVLTF.

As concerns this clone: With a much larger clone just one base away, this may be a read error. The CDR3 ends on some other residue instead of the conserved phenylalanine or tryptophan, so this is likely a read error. The CDR3 reads CASSPPGRNEKLFV. CDR3 nucleotide sequence: TGTGCCAGCAGTCCCCCAGGGAGGAATGAAAAACTGTTTGTT. The chain recombines TRBV2 with TRBJ1-4; perhaps TRBD1 as D (5 bases). This CDR3 has 14 residues. V dropped 5 bases and J dropped 5 bases, with 12 bases sitting between them. Germline V gene sequence: CDR1 SNHLY, CDR2 FYNNEI.

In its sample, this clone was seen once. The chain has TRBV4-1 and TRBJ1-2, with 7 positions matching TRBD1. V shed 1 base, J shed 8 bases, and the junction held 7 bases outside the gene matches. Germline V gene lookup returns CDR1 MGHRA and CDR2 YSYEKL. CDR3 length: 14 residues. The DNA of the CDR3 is TGCGCCAGCAGCCAAGGACAGGGCGCGGAAGGCTACACCTTC. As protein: CASSQGQGAEGYTF.

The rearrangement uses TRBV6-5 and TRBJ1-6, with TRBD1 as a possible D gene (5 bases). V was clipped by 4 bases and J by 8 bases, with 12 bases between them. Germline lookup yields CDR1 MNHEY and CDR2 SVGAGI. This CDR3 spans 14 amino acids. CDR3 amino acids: CASSSGGGHSPLHF. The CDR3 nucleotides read TGTGCCAGCAGTTCGGGGGGTGGTCATTCACCCCTCCACTTT.

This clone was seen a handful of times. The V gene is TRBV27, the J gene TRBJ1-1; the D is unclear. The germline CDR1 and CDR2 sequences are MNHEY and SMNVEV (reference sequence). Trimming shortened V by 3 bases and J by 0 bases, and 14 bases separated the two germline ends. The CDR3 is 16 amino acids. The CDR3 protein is CASSFRLAGMNTEAFF. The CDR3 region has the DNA TGTGCCAGCAGTTTTAGGCTTGCAGGAATGAACACTGAAGCTTTCTTT.